Following are 11 T cell receptor beta chains from one sample sequenced in a study of T cell clonotyping in hematopoietic cell transplantation. Clones were sequenced by immunoSEQ multiplex PCR, and TCRdb holds only the in-frame ones, with some missing. This table holds approximately 7,000 clones, roughly 90% found once. Sequenced here: PBMCs, sampled 30 days after allogeneic stem cell transplant. These receptors were collected from a female patient in her fifties or sixties who had an allogeneic stem cell transplant from an unrelated donor, so the T cells may come from the graft donor. Some clones in this sample may be carry-over from other donors' samples.

This clone was picked up one time. The chain is built from TRBV7-9 and TRBJ2-1; D possibly corresponds to TRBD2 (7 bases). Germline V gives CDR1 SEHNR, CDR2 FQNEAQ (reference sequence). CDR3 size: 15 residues. V was trimmed by 5 bases and J by 3 bases, leaving 14 bases between them. This chain's CDR3 is CASSPRGGGYNEQFF. CDR3 sequence (DNA): TGTGCCAGCAGCCCCCGGGGAGGGGGCTACAATGAGCAGTTCTTC.

This clone was observed a single time. The CDR3 is CASSLVQGWNYGYTF. Written as DNA, the CDR3 is TGTGCCAGCAGCTTAGTACAGGGATGGAACTATGGCTACACCTTC. This chain uses TRBV11-2 with TRBJ1-2; maybe TRBD1 (6 bases). V was cut by 1 base and J by 2 bases, with 11 bases left in between. Looked up from germline, CDR1 is SGHAT and CDR2 is FQNNGV. CDR3 length: 15 residues.

The rearrangement uses TRBV7-3 and TRBJ2-1; 7 bases are a match to TRBD2. The CDR3 consists of 15 residues. Germline V lookup: CDR1 SGHTA, CDR2 FQGTGA. V lost 2 bases and J lost 4; bases outside the gene matches: 5. The CDR3 DNA is TGTGCCAGCAGCTTACAACTAGCGCTATACAATGAGCAGTTCTTC. Translation: CASSLQLALYNEQFF.

This clone has more than one count but fewer than ten. The chain is built from TRBV21-1 and TRBJ1-5. TRBV21-1 is annotated as a pseudogene. This CDR3 comprises 16 residues. The CDR3 DNA is TGTGCCAGCAGCCTAGGGTTACCCCCTCGACTACGGTCCCAGCATTTT. Amino acid sequence: CASSLGLPPRLRSQHF.

The V and J genes are TRBV6-6 and TRBJ1-1; TRBD1 matches 11 bases. Germline V gene lookup returns CDR1 MNHNY and CDR2 SVGAGI (reference sequence). This CDR3 is 14 amino acids long. V shed 6 bases, J shed 6 bases, and the junction held 6 bases outside the gene matches. CDR3: CASSRGGQGAEAFF. CDR3 nucleotide sequence: TGTGCCAGCAGCCGCGGGGGACAGGGGGCTGAAGCTTTCTTT.

The V gene is TRBV7-9, the J gene TRBJ1-5; tentative D call: TRBD1 (5 bases). V lost 5 bases, J lost 6 bases, and 14 bases lay in between. The CDR3 spans 14 residues. Germline loops: CDR1 SEHNR, CDR2 FQNEAQ (reference sequence). The CDR3 sequence: CASSPVRDGQPQHF. The CDR3 region has the DNA TGTGCCAGCAGCCCCGTACGGGACGGTCAGCCCCAGCATTTT.

V and J are TRBV18 and TRBJ1-6; D call uncertain. The V gene's germline CDR1 is KGHSH and CDR2 LQKENI. There are 14 residues in the CDR3. V lost 5 bases, J lost 0 bases, and 5 bases lay in between. CDR3 sequence (DNA): TGTGCCAGCTCAAGGAGCTCCTATAATTCACCCCTCCACTTT. It codes for CASSRSSYNSPLHF.

V is TRBV6-5 and J is TRBJ1-2, with a possible D match to TRBD1 (6 bases). The CDR3 has 16 amino acids. V was trimmed by 0 bases and J by 0 bases, leaving 11 bases between them. Germline CDR1 is MNHEY and CDR2 is SVGAGI. CDR3 sequence: CASSYSPTGTNYGYTF. The CDR3, as DNA: TGTGCCAGCAGTTACTCGCCGACAGGTACTAACTATGGCTACACCTTC.

The J gene is TRBJ1-2, the V gene TRBV4-1; TRBD1 aligns across 9 bases. The CDR3 extends over 15 amino acids. The germline CDR1 and CDR2 sequences are MGHRA and YSYEKL. V was clipped by 1 base and J by 7 bases; unmatched bases: 7. CDR3 sequence (DNA): TGCGCCAGCAGCCAAGCTGGGACAGGGTTCGGTGGCTACACCTTC. Protein: CASSQAGTGFGGYTF.

This clone has just one count. The chain couples TRBV5-4 to TRBJ2-7; D is unclear. The CDR3 loop spans 14 amino acids. Trimming shortened V by 1 base and J by 5 bases, and 13 bases separated the two germline ends. Germline CDR1 reads SGHNT; CDR2 reads YYREEE (reference sequence). CDR3 DNA: TGTGCCAGCAGCTTGTTTTTAGGTTCCCACGAGCAGTACTTC. Encoded protein: CASSLFLGSHEQYF.

This clone was detected once. This chain uses TRBV7-9 with TRBJ2-1, with 9 bases lining up with TRBD1. There are 14 residues in the CDR3. J lost 9 bases, V lost 4 bases, and 7 bases had no gene match. Germline loops: CDR1 SEHNR, CDR2 FQNEAQ (reference sequence). The CDR3 is CASSSVTGGSEQFF. The CDR3 DNA reads as TGTGCCAGCAGCTCCGTTACAGGGGGCTCTGAGCAGTTCTTC.